The present T cell receptor beta chain was sequenced within a study of T cells in Graves' hyperthyroidism and ophthalmopathy. Amplification of TCR beta CDR3 regions was performed using RNA transcripts as template. TCR CDR3 underwent first-round RT-PCR with the HTBI primer set. TCRdb reprocessed the multiplex PCR reads via MiXCR and lists one record per CDR3 protein. The data hold 600,000 or so distinct CDR3 sequences, with about 14% observed a single time. A NOSPECS grade of at least 4, a Clinical Activity Score of at least 3 and duration under 3 months were recorded in ophthalmopathy patients. Fresh peripheral blood, 10 ml, was the source of the PBMCs. CDR3 length: 16 residues. J lost 6 bases, V lost 6 bases, and 9 bases had no gene match. CDR1 and CDR2 (germline): LGHDT, YNNKEL (reference sequence). Broader study findings: A model built on 13 V-J features separated ophthalmopathy from stable hyperthyroidism.

This clonotype has more than one count but fewer than ten. Its target is not known. Sequenced sample: blood. The sequence was obtained from a young woman with Graves' ophthalmopathy. The chain carries TRBV3-1 and TRBJ2-2; TRBD1 matches at 11 bases. The CDR3 bases are TGTGCCAGCAGTCCTACTGGGACAGGGGGTGCCGGGGAGCTGTTTTTT. This encodes CASSPTGTGGAGELFF.